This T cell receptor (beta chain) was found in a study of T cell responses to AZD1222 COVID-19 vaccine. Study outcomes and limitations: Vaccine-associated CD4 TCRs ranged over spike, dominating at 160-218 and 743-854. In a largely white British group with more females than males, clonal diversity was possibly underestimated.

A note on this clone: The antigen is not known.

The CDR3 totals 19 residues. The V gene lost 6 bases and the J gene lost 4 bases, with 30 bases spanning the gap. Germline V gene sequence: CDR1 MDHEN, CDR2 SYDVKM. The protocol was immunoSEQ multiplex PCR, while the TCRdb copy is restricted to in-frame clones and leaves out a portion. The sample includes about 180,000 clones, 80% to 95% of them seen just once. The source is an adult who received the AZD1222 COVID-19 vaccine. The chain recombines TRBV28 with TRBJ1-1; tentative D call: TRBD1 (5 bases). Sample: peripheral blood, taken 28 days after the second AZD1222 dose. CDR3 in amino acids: CASRILKFRDPKRGTEAFF. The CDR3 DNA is TGTGCCAGCAGAATTTTGAAATTCCGGGATCCCAAGAGGGGCACTGAAGCTTTCTTT.